These T cell receptor beta chains were read from a single sample in a study of T cell responses to AZD1222 COVID-19 vaccine. Here immunoSEQ multiplex PCR was the method, and the copy in TCRdb shows in-frame clones only, minus some. The data hold 150,000 to 200,000 clones, with 94% observed a single time. The sample in question was peripheral blood, obtained 28 days after the second AZD1222 dose. These TCRs come from an adult who received the AZD1222 COVID-19 vaccine. Each CDR3 is given with its conserved first and last residue. A D gene is named only where the DNA matches it firmly. Clone size is shown for a subset of rows, as once, few, many or a class of expanded clone.

D gene: -; clone size: once; V gene: TRBV6-5; J gene: TRBJ1-6; CDR3 protein: CASRKRTSVNSPLHF; CDR3 DNA: TGTGCCAGCAGGAAAAGGACAAGCGTGAATTCACCCCTCCACTTT
D gene: -; clone size: once; V gene: TRBV15; J gene: TRBJ2-7; CDR3 protein: CATSKSGYEQYF; CDR3 DNA: TGTGCCACCAGCAAGTCAGGGTACGAGCAGTACTTC
D gene: -; clone size: -; V gene: TRBV27; J gene: TRBJ1-1; CDR3 protein: CASSSRLGSLYEAFF; CDR3 DNA: TGTGCCAGCAGTTCTCGGCTGGGTAGCCTGTATGAAGCTTTCTTT
D gene: -; clone size: once; V gene: TRBV27; J gene: TRBJ1-5; CDR3 protein: CASSLAGYGQPQHF; CDR3 DNA: TGTGCCAGCAGTTTAGCAGGGTATGGTCAGCCCCAGCATTTT
D gene: TRBD1; clone size: -; V gene: TRBV19; J gene: TRBJ1-5; CDR3 protein: CASSNTGQSNQPQHF; CDR3 DNA: TGTGCCAGTAGTAACACGGGACAGAGCAATCAGCCCCAGCATTTT
D gene: -; clone size: -; V gene: TRBV29-1; J gene: TRBJ2-5; CDR3 protein: CSVVSDIGETQYF; CDR3 DNA: TGCAGCGTTGTATCGGACATAGGAGAGACCCAGTACTTC
D gene: TRBD2; clone size: -; V gene: TRBV18; J gene: TRBJ2-3; CDR3 protein: CASSPPGTSGGGTDTQYF; CDR3 DNA: TGTGCCAGCTCACCACCGGGGACTAGCGGGGGAGGCACAGATACGCAGTATTTT
D gene: -; clone size: once; V gene: TRBV7-7; J gene: TRBJ2-5; CDR3 protein: CASSLDGQLQETQYF; CDR3 DNA: TGTGCCAGCAGCTTAGACGGACAGCTACAAGAGACCCAGTACTTC
D gene: -; clone size: once; V gene: TRBV5-6; J gene: TRBJ1-6; CDR3 protein: CASSLSAGLGPLHF; CDR3 DNA: TGTGCCAGCAGCTTGTCGGCAGGGTTGGGACCCCTCCACTTT
D gene: -; clone size: -; V gene: TRBV19; J gene: TRBJ2-1; CDR3 protein: CASRNVGRGSYNEQFF; CDR3 DNA: TGTGCCAGTAGGAATGTAGGGCGGGGCTCCTACAATGAGCAGTTCTTC
D gene: -; clone size: -; V gene: TRBV10-2; J gene: TRBJ1-5; CDR3 protein: CARLGCNQPQHF; CDR3 DNA: TGCGCCAGACTCGGATGCAATCAGCCCCAGCATTTT
D gene: -; clone size: -; V gene: TRBV9; J gene: TRBJ1-4; CDR3 protein: CASSATIQGGNEKLFF; CDR3 DNA: TGTGCCAGCAGCGCTACGATCCAGGGAGGTAATGAAAAACTGTTTTTT